This entry lists 25 T cell receptor beta chains sequenced from one sample in a study of T cells in Graves' hyperthyroidism and ophthalmopathy. RNA transcripts gave rise to amplified TCR beta CDR3 regions. The study used the HTBI primer set for a first-round RT-PCR of the TCR CDR3. TCRdb used MiXCR to reprocess the multiplex PCR reads, holding one entry per CDR3 protein. The sample holds approximately 360,000 distinct CDR3 sequences, approximately 15% seen once. The sequencing sample was made of blood. The receptors were sampled from a woman between 18 and 30 years old with Graves' hyperthyroidism that later progressed to Graves' ophthalmopathy.

Concerning this clonotype: One junction end disagrees with the germline gene, perhaps due to a read error. The chain couples TRBV3-1 to TRBJ2-2; D is perhaps TRBD2 (5 bases). Germline V gene sequence: CDR1 LGHDT, CDR2 YNNKEL (reference sequence). The CDR3 covers 15 residues. The CDR3 sequence: CAALLIREGPGEPFF. The CDR3, as DNA: TGTGCCGCCCTTTTAATACGAGAGGGCCCCGGGGAGCCGTTTTTT.

The rearrangement uses TRBV18 and TRBJ2-7; tentatively, D is TRBD1 (6 bases). Germline CDR1 KGHSH, CDR2 LQKENI. Trimming pared 2 bases from V and 5 bases from J, leaving 13 bases between. The CDR3 is made up of 14 amino acids. CDR3 sequence reads: CASSPRAGEDEQYF. Written as DNA, the CDR3 is TGTGCCAGCTCACCAAGGGCAGGGGAAGACGAGCAGTACTTC.

This clonotype was seen a few times. This rearrangement joins TRBV7-6 to TRBJ2-3; D may be TRBD1 (6 bases). This CDR3 has 15 amino acids. Germline V CDR1 and CDR2: SGHVS, FNYEAQ. The germline V and J ends were trimmed by 5 bases and 2 bases, with 14 bases remaining between them. The CDR3 nucleotides read TGTGCCAGCAGCGTAGACCACAGGGTCACAGATACGCAGTATTTT. Residues: CASSVDHRVTDTQYF. Full variable domain (remainder filled in from reference TRBV7-6 and TRBJ2-3): GAGVSQSPRYKVTKRGQDVALRCDPISGHVSLYWYRQALGQGPEFLTYFNYEAQQDKSGLPNDRFSAERPEGSISTLTIQRTEQRDSAMYRCASSVDHRVTDTQYFGPGTRLTVL.

This clonotype was counted many times. The chain combines TRBV7-9 with TRBJ1-2; D remains ambiguous. CDR1 is SEHNR, CDR2 FQNEAQ, per germline (reference sequence). Trimming cost V 1 base and J 5 bases, with 14 bases left between them. The CDR3 spans 15 residues. The CDR3 coding sequence is TGTGCCAGCAGCTTAGACCGGTTGAACTCTTATGGCTACACCTTC. Translation: CASSLDRLNSYGYTF.

This clonotype was seen a handful of times. The chain has TRBV20-1 and TRBJ2-7, with TRBD2 identical over 14 bases. J lost 3 bases, V lost 5 bases, and 6 bases had no gene match. CDR1 is DFQATT, CDR2 SNEGSKA, per germline (reference sequence). The CDR3 is 15 residues long. The CDR3 nucleotides read TGCAGTGCTTCCGGACTAGCGGGAGGACTCTACGAGCAGTACTTC. Translated: CSASGLAGGLYEQYF.

Ten or more counts support this clonotype. This chain uses TRBV6-1 with TRBJ2-1; 7 bases align to TRBD2. CDR1 and CDR2 from the germline V gene are MNHNS and SASEGT. Germline trimming cut 4 bases from V and 4 bases from J; bases unmatched to any gene: 7. The CDR3 covers 15 residues. The CDR3, as DNA: TGTGCCAGCAGTGGAGCGGGAATTCGATACAATGAGCAGTTCTTC. It yields the protein CASSGAGIRYNEQFF.

This clonotype has only a few counts. The chain carries TRBV6-1 and TRBJ2-7; 7 positions match TRBD2. CDR1 is MNHNS and CDR2 is SASEGT in the germline V gene. The trim removed 7 bases at V and 0 bases at J, leaving 6 bases unmatched. The CDR3 totals 14 residues. CDR3 protein: CASTPAGSSYEQYF. In DNA, the CDR3 is TGTGCCAGCACCCCAGCGGGATCCTCCTACGAGCAGTACTTC.

This clonotype was seen many times. The rearrangement links TRBV29-1 to TRBJ2-4; 7 nucleotides agree with TRBD1. V was pared by 6 bases and J by 1 base, with 9 bases of the junction left unmatched. Germline V gene lookup returns CDR1 SQVTM and CDR2 ANQGSEA. The CDR3 sequence is 15 residues long. Here the CDR3 reads CSVGTARGAKNIQYF. The CDR3 DNA follows: TGCAGCGTCGGGACAGCACGAGGGGCCAAAAACATTCAGTACTTC.

Many counts were recorded for this clonotype. The V and J genes are TRBV28 and TRBJ2-5; the match to TRBD1 covers 8 bases. With V trimmed by 3 bases and J by 3 bases, 6 bases remained unmatched. Germline CDR1 is MDHEN and CDR2 is SYDVKM. The length of the CDR3 is 15 residues. The DNA for the CDR3 is TGTGCCAGCAGTTTTGAACAGGGGGTCGAAGAGACCCAGTACTTC. Protein: CASSFEQGVEETQYF.

This clonotype was counted between two and nine times. The V and J genes are TRBV7-9 and TRBJ1-2; 12 bases are shared with TRBD1. The trim removed 1 base at V and 2 bases at J, leaving 5 bases unmatched. The CDR3 runs 17 residues. The germline CDR1 and CDR2 sequences are SEHNR and FQNEAQ (reference sequence). CDR3: CASSLVGQGALNYGYTF. DNA for the CDR3: TGTGCCAGCAGCTTAGTGGGACAGGGGGCCCTAAACTATGGCTACACCTTC.

This chain links TRBV4-1 with TRBJ1-5; maybe TRBD1 (5 bases). Trimming stripped 1 base from V and 1 base from J, with 11 bases between. The CDR3 is made up of 16 amino acids. CDR1 is MGHRA, CDR2 YSYEKL, per germline. The CDR3 loop is CASSQVQGLSNQPQHF. The CDR3 DNA sequence: TGCGCCAGCAGCCAAGTTCAGGGCCTAAGCAATCAGCCCCAGCATTTT.

The chain carries TRBV4-1 and TRBJ2-1; 11 nucleotides agree with TRBD2. There are 16 residues in the CDR3. From germline, CDR1 is MGHRA and CDR2 YSYEKL. V shed 3 bases and J 4 bases; nucleotides not matched to a gene: 5. The CDR3 nucleotides read TGCGCCAGCAGCCAGGGGACTAGCGGAGTTTACAATGAGCAGTTCTTC. Its protein is CASSQGTSGVYNEQFF.

This clonotype was recorded at least ten times. The genes are TRBV27 and TRBJ2-5; perhaps TRBD1 as D (6 bases). Germline lookup yields CDR1 MNHEY and CDR2 SMNVEV (reference sequence). The CDR3 has 15 amino acids. V gave up 5 bases and J gave up 5 bases, with 18 bases separating them. The CDR3 nucleotides are TGTGCCAGCAGTCAATTCCTACAGGGTACCGAGACCCAGTACTTC. Translated: CASSQFLQGTETQYF.

The chain combines TRBV28 with TRBJ2-7, with 7 nucleotides matching TRBD2. Germline lookup yields CDR1 MDHEN and CDR2 SYDVKM. The CDR3 consists of 14 residues. With V trimmed by 4 bases and J by 2 bases, 5 bases remained unmatched. The CDR3 DNA reads as TGTGCCAGCAGTTCCCCGGGACTAACCTACGAGCAGTACTTC. Its translation is CASSSPGLTYEQYF.

This clonotype was counted a few times. J is TRBJ1-5 and V is TRBV20-1, with D possibly matching TRBD1 (5 bases). Trimming removed 6 bases at V and 4 bases at J, with 10 bases between. Germline CDR1 reads DFQATT; CDR2 reads SNEGSKA (reference sequence). This CDR3 comprises 12 residues. The DNA for the CDR3 is TGCAGTGCCCGCTGGGGGAATCAGCCCCAGCATTTT. Amino acids: CSARWGNQPQHF.

This clonotype was seen many times. This sequence joins TRBV20-1 and TRBJ2-3, with 9 bases lining up with TRBD1. CDR1 and CDR2 (germline): DFQATT, SNEGSKA (reference sequence). The CDR3 is 14 residues long. J gave up 1 base and V 4 bases, and 3 bases lay outside the gene matches. The CDR3 sequence: CSATRTGGTDTQYF. CDR3 bases: TGCAGTGCTACCCGGACAGGGGGCACAGATACGCAGTATTTT.

This clonotype was seen repeatedly, ten times or more. This sequence joins TRBV6-1 and TRBJ1-1, with D possibly TRBD1 on 6 matching bases. Deletions cut 5 bases from V and 0 bases from J, with 13 bases between. CDR3 length: 15 residues. The V gene's germline CDR1 is MNHNS and CDR2 SASEGT. The CDR3 DNA sequence: TGTGCCAGCAGTTCATCAGACAGGCTGAACACTGAAGCTTTCTTT. This sequence encodes CASSSSDRLNTEAFF.

This clonotype was seen repeatedly, ten times or more. The chain carries TRBV20-1 and TRBJ2-1, with 11 bases identical to TRBD2. CDR1 is DFQATT and CDR2 is SNEGSKA in the germline V gene (reference sequence). The CDR3 covers 16 residues. Here the CDR3 reads CRVQDFVGLAGNEQFF. CDR3 nucleotide sequence: TGCAGGGTTCAGGATTTTGTTGGACTAGCGGGCAATGAGCAGTTCTTC.

Comment on this clonotype: A clone one base away is much larger, so this may be a read error. V is TRBV18 and J is TRBJ1-2; maybe TRBD1 (5 bases). Germline loops: CDR1 KGHSH, CDR2 LQKENI. Trimming removed 4 bases from V and 4 bases from J, with 13 bases in between. CDR3 length: 14 amino acids. CDR3: CASSLPGQSYGYTF. The DNA for the CDR3 is TGTGCCAGCTCACTACCAGGACAAAGCTATGGCTACACCTTC.

Comment on this clonotype: Mismatch with germline at one junction end may stem from a read error. The CDR3 sequence: CSARKLVQGRNDQFF. The CDR3 DNA follows: TGCAGTGCTAGAAAACTTGTACAGGGAAGGAATGATCAGTTCTTC. This chain connects TRBV20-1 to TRBJ2-1, with D maybe TRBD1 (6 bases). The germline V gene encodes CDR1 DFQATT and CDR2 SNEGSKA (reference sequence). The CDR3 contains 15 residues.

This clonotype was seen more than once but under ten times. The CDR3 bases are TGTGCCAGCAGCGAGGGACAATACACCGGGGAGCTGTTTTTT. This gives the protein CASSEGQYTGELFF. The chain carries TRBV9 and TRBJ2-2; a possible D gene is TRBD1 (6 bases). The CDR3 extends over 14 amino acids. V lost 3 bases and J lost 3, with 9 bases in between. Germline V gene sequence: CDR1 SGDLS, CDR2 YYNGEE.

This clonotype came up many times. Here the CDR3 DNA reads TGTGCCAGCAGGGGGGGAGGTGCCTACAATGAGCAGTTCTTC. This sequence encodes CASRGGGAYNEQFF. The chain couples TRBV2 to TRBJ2-1; a possible D gene is TRBD2 (6 bases). CDR3 length: 14 residues. V lost 6 bases to trimming and J lost 2 bases, with 11 bases between them. Germline CDR1 is SNHLY and CDR2 is FYNNEI.

The V gene is TRBV19, the J gene TRBJ1-3; D ambiguous. V lost 3 bases, J lost 2 bases, and 2 bases lay in between. The germline CDR1 and CDR2 sequences are LNHDA and SQIVND (reference sequence). CDR3 length: 12 residues. In nucleotides, the CDR3 is TGTGCCAGTAGTATCACTGGAAACACCATATATTTT. It translates to CASSITGNTIYF.

The chain employs TRBV19 and TRBJ1-5, with a possible D match to TRBD1 (5 bases). V was pared by 5 bases and J by 0 bases, with 11 bases between. CDR3 size: 15 residues. Germline V CDR1 and CDR2: LNHDA, SQIVND (reference sequence). CDR3 DNA: TGTGCCAGTAGTCCCTCAGGGTATAGCAATCAGCCCCAGCATTTT. The encoded protein is CASSPSGYSNQPQHF.

This clonotype was seen at least ten times. This sequence joins TRBV20-1 and TRBJ2-3; D could derive from TRBD1 or TRBD2 (5 bases each). This CDR3 region has 15 residues. Trimming cost V 3 bases and J 4 bases, with 17 bases left between them. CDR1 DFQATT and CDR2 SNEGSKA come from the germline V gene (reference sequence). Written as DNA, the CDR3 is TGCAGTGCTAGCCGGGGCGGGTTAGAGGCAGATACGCAGTATTTT. It translates to CSASRGGLEADTQYF.